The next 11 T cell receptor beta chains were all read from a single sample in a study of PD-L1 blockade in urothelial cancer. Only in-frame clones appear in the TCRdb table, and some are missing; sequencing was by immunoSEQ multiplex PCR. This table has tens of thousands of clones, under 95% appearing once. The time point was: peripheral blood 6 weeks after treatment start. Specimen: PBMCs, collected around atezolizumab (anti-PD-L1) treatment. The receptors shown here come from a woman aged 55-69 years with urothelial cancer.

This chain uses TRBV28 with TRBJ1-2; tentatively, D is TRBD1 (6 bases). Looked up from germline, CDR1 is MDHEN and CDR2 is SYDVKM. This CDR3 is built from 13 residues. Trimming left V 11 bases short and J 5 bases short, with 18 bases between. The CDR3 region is CAHGQFLGYGYTF. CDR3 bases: TGTGCCCACGGACAGTTTTTGGGGTATGGCTACACCTTC.

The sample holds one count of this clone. The CDR3 protein is CASSLVDRDTDTQYF. For the CDR3, the DNA is TGCGCCAGCAGCTTGGTTGACAGAGACACAGATACGCAGTATTTT. The chain joins TRBV5-1 to TRBJ2-3; perhaps TRBD1 as D (5 bases). Trimming cost V 0 bases and J 2 bases, with 10 bases left between them. The CDR3 is 15 amino acids. Per the germline V gene, CDR1 is SGHRS and CDR2 is YFSETQ.

The CDR3: CASSIQGVDEKLFF. In DNA form, the CDR3 reads TGTGCCAGCAGCATACAGGGGGTTGATGAAAAACTGTTTTTT. The rearrangement uses TRBV7-9 and TRBJ1-4; 8 nucleotides agree with TRBD1. Looked up from germline, CDR1 is SEHNR and CDR2 is FQNEAQ (reference sequence). Trimming cost V 5 bases and J 6 bases; bases outside gene matches: 5. CDR3 length equals 14 residues.

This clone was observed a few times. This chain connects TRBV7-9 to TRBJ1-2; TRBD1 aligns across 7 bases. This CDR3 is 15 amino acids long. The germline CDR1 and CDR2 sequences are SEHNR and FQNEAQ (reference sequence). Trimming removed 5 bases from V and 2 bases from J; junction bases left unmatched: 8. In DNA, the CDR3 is TGTGCCAGCAGCGCCCGACAGGGAACAAACTATGGCTACACCTTC. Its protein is CASSARQGTNYGYTF.

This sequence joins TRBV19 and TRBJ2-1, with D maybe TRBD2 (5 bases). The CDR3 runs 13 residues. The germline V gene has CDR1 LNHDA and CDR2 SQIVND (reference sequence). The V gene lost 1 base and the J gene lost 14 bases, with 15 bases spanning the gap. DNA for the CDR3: TGTGCCAGTAGTATAGTGAGGGATTTCCGGAAGTTCTTC. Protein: CASSIVRDFRKFF.

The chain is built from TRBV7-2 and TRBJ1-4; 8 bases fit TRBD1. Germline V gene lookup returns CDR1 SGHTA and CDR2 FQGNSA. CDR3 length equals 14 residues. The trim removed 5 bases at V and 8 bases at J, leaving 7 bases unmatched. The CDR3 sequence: CASSQGADREKLFF. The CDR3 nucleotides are TGTGCCAGCAGCCAGGGGGCGGATCGGGAAAAACTGTTTTTT.

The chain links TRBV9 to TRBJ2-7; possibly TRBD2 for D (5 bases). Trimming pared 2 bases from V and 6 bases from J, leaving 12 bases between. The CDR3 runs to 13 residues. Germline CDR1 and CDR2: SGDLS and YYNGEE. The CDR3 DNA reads TGTGCCAGCAGCGTGTCCGGGATTGGCGAGCAGTACTTC. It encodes CASSVSGIGEQYF.

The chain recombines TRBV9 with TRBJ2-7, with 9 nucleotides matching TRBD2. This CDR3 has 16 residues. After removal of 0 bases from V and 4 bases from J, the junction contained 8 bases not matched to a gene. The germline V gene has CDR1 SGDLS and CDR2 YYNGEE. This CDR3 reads CASSVGGLAGQYEQYF. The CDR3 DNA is TGTGCCAGCAGCGTAGGGGGACTAGCAGGACAATACGAGCAGTACTTC.

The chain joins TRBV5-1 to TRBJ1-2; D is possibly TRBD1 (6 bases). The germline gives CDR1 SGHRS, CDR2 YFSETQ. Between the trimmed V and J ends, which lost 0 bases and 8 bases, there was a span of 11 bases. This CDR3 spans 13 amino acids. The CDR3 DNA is TGCGCCAGCAGCTTGGATGGGGGCCGAGGCTACACCTTC. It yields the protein CASSLDGGRGYTF. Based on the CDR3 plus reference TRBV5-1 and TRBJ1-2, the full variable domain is KAGVTQTPRYLIKTRGQQVTLSCSPISGHRSVSWYQQTPGQGLQFLFEYFSETQRNKGNFPGRFSGRQFSNSRSEMNVSTLELGDSALYLCASSLDGGRGYTFGSGTRLTVV.

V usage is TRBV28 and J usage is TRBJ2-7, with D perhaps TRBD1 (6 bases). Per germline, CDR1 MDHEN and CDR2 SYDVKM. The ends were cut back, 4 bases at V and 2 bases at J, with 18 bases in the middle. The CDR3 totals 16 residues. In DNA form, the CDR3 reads TGTGCCAGCAGTTCCTCCGGGACACCAATAACCTACGAGCAGTACTTC. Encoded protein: CASSSSGTPITYEQYF.

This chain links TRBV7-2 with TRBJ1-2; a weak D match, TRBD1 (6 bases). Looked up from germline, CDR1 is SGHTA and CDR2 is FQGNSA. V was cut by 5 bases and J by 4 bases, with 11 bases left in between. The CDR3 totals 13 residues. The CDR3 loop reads CASSQGQIYGYTF. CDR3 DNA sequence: TGTGCCAGCAGCCAAGGACAGATCTATGGCTACACCTTC.